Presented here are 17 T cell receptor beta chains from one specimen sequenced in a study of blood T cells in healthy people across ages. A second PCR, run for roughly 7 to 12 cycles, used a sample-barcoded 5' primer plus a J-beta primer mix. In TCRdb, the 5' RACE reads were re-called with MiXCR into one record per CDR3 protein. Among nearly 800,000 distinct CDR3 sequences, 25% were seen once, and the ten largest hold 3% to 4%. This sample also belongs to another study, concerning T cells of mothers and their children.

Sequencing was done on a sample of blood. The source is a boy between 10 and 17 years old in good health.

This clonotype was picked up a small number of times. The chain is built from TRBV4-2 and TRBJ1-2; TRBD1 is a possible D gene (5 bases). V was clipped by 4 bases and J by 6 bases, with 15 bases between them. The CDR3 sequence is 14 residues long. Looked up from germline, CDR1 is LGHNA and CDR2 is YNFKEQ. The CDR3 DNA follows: TGTGCCAGCAGCCGGGAAGGGGAGGAAAATGGCTACACCTTC. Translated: CASSREGEENGYTF.

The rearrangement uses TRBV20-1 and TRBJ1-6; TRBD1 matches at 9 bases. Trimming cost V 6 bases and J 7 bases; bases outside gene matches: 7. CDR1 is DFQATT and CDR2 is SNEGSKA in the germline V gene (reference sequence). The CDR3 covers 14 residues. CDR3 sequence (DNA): TGCAGTGCCGAACCCGGGACAGGGAATTCACCCCTCCACTTT. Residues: CSAEPGTGNSPLHF.

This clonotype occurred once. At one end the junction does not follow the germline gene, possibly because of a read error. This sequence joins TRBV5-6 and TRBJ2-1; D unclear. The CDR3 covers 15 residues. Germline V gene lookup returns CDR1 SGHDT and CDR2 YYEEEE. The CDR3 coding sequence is TGTGCCAGCAACTTGCTCCATAGCTCCTACAATGAGCAGTTCTTC. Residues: CASNLLHSSYNEQFF.

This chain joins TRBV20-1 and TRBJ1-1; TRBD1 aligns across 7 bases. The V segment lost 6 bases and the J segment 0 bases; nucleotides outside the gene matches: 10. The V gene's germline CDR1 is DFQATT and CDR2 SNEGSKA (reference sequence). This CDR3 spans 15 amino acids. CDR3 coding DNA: TGCAGTGCCACACCGACAGGGACGATGAACACTGAAGCTTTCTTT. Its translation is CSATPTGTMNTEAFF.

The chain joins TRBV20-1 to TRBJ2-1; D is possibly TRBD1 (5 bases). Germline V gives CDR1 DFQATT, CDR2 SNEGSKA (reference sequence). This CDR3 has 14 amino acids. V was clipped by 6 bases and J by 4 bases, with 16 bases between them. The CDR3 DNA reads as TGCAGTGCCGTGGTGCAGGGTCGTTACAATGAGCAGTTCTTC. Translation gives CSAVVQGRYNEQFF.

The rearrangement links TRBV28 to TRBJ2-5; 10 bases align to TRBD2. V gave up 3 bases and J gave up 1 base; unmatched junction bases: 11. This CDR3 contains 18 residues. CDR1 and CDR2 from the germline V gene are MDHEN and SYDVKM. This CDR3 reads CASSLISFKREGQETQYF. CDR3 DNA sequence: TGTGCCAGCAGTTTGATATCCTTTAAGCGGGAGGGCCAAGAGACCCAGTACTTC.

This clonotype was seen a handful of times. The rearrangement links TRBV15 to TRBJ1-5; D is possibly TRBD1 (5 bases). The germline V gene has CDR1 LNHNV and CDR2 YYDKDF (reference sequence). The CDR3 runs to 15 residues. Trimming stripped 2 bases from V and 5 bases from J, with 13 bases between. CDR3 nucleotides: TGTGCCACCAGCAGACGCGCGGGGGTTGATCAGCCCCAGCATTTT. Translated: CATSRRAGVDQPQHF.

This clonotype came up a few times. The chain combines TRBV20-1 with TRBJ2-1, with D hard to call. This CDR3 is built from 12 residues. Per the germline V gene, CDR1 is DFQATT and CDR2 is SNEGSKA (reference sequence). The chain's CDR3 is CTGLRTYNEQFF. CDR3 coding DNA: TGCACCGGGCTACGGACCTACAATGAGCAGTTCTTC.

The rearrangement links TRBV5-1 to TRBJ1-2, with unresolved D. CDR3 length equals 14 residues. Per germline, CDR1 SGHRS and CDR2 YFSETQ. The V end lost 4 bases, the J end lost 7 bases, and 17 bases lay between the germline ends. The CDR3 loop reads CASSRTEQTVGYTF. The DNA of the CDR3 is TGCGCCAGCAGCCGAACAGAACAGACCGTTGGCTACACCTTC.

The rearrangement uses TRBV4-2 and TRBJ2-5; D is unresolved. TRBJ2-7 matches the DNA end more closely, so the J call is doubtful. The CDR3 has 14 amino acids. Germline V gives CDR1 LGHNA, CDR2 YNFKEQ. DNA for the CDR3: TGTGCCAGCAGCCAAGATTACAGAAACTACGAGCAGTACTTC. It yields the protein CASSQDYRNYEQYF.

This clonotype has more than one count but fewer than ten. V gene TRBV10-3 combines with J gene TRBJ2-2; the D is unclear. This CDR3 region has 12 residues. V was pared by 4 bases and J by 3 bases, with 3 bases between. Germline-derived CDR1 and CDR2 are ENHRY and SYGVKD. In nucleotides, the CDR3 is TGTGCCATCAGTGTTGACACCGGGGAGCTGTTTTTT. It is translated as CAISVDTGELFF.

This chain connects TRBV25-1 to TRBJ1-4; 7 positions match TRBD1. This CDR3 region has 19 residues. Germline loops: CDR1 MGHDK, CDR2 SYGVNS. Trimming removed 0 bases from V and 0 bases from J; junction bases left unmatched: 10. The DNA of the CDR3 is TGTGCCAGCAGTGAATATATTAAAGGGGGCTTAACAACTAATGAAAAACTGTTTTTT. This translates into CASSEYIKGGLTTNEKLFF.

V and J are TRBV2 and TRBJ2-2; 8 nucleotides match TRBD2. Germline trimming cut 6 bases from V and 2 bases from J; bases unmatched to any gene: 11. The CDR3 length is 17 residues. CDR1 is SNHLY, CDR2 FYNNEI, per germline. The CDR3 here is CASRPFGSGVNTGELFF. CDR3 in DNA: TGTGCCAGCAGGCCGTTCGGTAGCGGGGTTAACACCGGGGAGCTGTTTTTT.

CDR3 loop: CASSFLMQETQYF. CDR3 bases: TGTGCCAGCAGCTTTTTGATGCAAGAGACCCAGTACTTC. V gene TRBV11-1 combines with J gene TRBJ2-5; D remains unclear. Trimming removed 3 bases from V and 2 bases from J, with 7 bases in between. Germline-derived CDR1 and CDR2 are SGHAT and FQDESV (reference sequence). The CDR3 is 13 residues long.

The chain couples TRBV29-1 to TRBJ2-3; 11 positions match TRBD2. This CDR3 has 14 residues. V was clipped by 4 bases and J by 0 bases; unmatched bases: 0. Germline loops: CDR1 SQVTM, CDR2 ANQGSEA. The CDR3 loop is CSVGLAGSTDTQYF. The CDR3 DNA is TGCAGCGTTGGACTAGCGGGAAGCACAGATACGCAGTATTTT.

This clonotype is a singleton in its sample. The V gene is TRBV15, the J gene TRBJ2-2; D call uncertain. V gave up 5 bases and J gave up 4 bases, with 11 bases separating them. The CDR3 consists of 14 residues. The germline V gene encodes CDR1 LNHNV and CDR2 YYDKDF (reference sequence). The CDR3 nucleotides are TGTGCCACCAGCCCATCGTGGGGCACCGGGGAGCTGTTTTTT. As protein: CATSPSWGTGELFF.

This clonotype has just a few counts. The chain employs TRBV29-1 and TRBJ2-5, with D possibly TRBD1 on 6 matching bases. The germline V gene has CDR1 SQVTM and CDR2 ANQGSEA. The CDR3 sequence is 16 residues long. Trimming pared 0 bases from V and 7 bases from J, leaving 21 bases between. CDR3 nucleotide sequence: TGCAGCGTTGAAGAGGCGGTGGCAGGGGAATTCGGGACCCAGTACTTC. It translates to CSVEEAVAGEFGTQYF.